A selection of T cell receptor beta chains follows, all from one sample in a study of beta chain features in type 1 diabetes. Measured with immunoSEQ multiplex PCR; TCRdb has only the in-frame clones, and not every one. Of about 650,000 clones listed, under 15% are singletons. Sequencing used naive CD4+ T cells from blood. Every receptor here comes from a man younger than 45 with type 1 diabetes. Each CDR3 is given with its conserved first and last residue. Fields, in order: CDR3 protein, CDR3 DNA, J gene, D gene, clone size, V gene. A D gene is named only where the DNA matches it firmly. Clone size appears in some rows only: once, few, many, or a class for an expanded clone.

CDR3: CASTSGVGAIYGYTF
DNA: TGTGCCAGCACCTCCGGGGTCGGGGCGATTTATGGCTACACCTTC
J: TRBJ1-2
D: .
size: .
V: TRBV6-5

CDR3: CASSQDGRGADNEQFF
DNA: TGCGCCAGCAGCCAAGATGGACGGGGGGCGGACAATGAGCAGTTCTTC
J: TRBJ2-1
D: .
size: .
V: TRBV4-3

CDR3: CASSQGGETGSYEQYF
DNA: TGTGCCAGCAGCCAAGGCGGGGAGACAGGGTCCTACGAGCAGTACTTC
J: TRBJ2-7
D: .
size: .
V: TRBV27

CDR3: CASSYGDTSGANVLTF
DNA: TGTGCCAGCAGTTACGGCGATACCTCTGGGGCCAACGTCCTGACTTTC
J: TRBJ2-6
D: .
size: few
V: TRBV6-5

CDR3: CAISAEFTGELFF
DNA: TGTGCCATCAGTGCGGAGTTCACCGGGGAGCTGTTTTTT
J: TRBJ2-2
D: .
size: .
V: TRBV10-3

CDR3: CASRPGQVTDTQYF
DNA: TGTGCCAGCCGCCCCGGGCAGGTGACAGATACGCAGTATTTT
J: TRBJ2-3
D: .
size: few
V: TRBV7-9

CDR3: CASSRDAGTPNTF
DNA: TGCGCCAGCAGCCGGGATGCCGGGACACCCAACACCTTC
J: TRBJ1-2
D: .
size: .
V: TRBV4-3

CDR3: CAWSKTGSEQFF
DNA: TGTGCCTGGAGTAAAACAGGGAGTGAGCAGTTCTTC
J: TRBJ2-1
D: .
size: few
V: TRBV30

CDR3: CAAEPGGNQPQHF
DNA: TGTGCCGCTGAGCCTGGGGGCAATCAGCCCCAGCATTTT
J: TRBJ1-5
D: .
size: few
V: TRBV30

CDR3: CASSVAPSTDTQYF
DNA: TGTGCCAGCAGCGTAGCTCCGAGCACAGATACGCAGTATTTT
J: TRBJ2-3
D: .
size: .
V: TRBV9

CDR3: CASSLGHRVNEQFF
DNA: TGTGCCAGCAGCTTAGGCCACAGGGTAAATGAGCAGTTCTTC
J: TRBJ2-1
D: .
size: .
V: TRBV7-2

CDR3: CASSSDRGNGYTF
DNA: TGTGCCAGCAGCTCGGACAGGGGCAATGGCTACACCTTC
J: TRBJ1-2
D: TRBD1
size: .
V: TRBV28

CDR3: CASSSKADSYEQYF
DNA: TGTGCCAGTAGTTCGAAGGCCGATTCCTACGAGCAGTACTTC
J: TRBJ2-7
D: .
size: .
V: TRBV19

CDR3: CASRVDTFNSPLHF
DNA: TGTGCCAGCAGGGTTGATACCTTTAATTCACCCCTCCACTTT
J: TRBJ1-6
D: .
size: few
V: TRBV6-5

CDR3: CASSLARNEKLFF
DNA: TGTGCCAGCAGCTTAGCCCGGAATGAAAAACTGTTTTTT
J: TRBJ1-4
D: .
size: few
V: TRBV7-2